These T cell receptor beta chains were read from a single sample in a study of early T cells in non-severe SARS-CoV-2 infection. TCRdb redid the calling of the 5' RACE reads with MiXCR, one entry per CDR3 protein. The data contain 30,000 to 40,000 distinct CDR3 sequences, around 6.9% of them seen just once; the ten biggest clones take up about 12%. Sequencing used whole blood, obtained at baseline. The receptors here all came from an adult who was a healthcare worker with PCR-confirmed SARS-CoV-2 infection or an uninfected control (not recorded which). Each CDR3 is given with its conserved first and last residue. A D gene is named only where the DNA matches it firmly. Size values are once, few and many counts, or a class for expanded clones, and some rows have none.

j_call,clone_size,d_call,v_call,cdr3_nt,cdr3_aa
TRBJ2-1,few,TRBD2,TRBV12-3/TRBV12-4,TGTGCCAGCAGTTCGGGGGGTGGGGAGCAGTTCTTC,CASSSGGGEQFF
TRBJ2-1,few,-,TRBV4-3,TGCGCCAGCAGCCAAGATTCCGGGCGGGAGCAGTTCTTC,CASSQDSGREQFF
TRBJ2-2,many,-,TRBV29-1,TGCAGCGCAGGGGACGCCGGGGAGCTGTTTTTT,CSAGDAGELFF
TRBJ1-2,few,-,TRBV25-1,TGTGCCAGCAGTGACCAAGGGGATGGCTACACCTTC,CASSDQGDGYTF
TRBJ2-3,many,TRBD2,TRBV11-2,TGTGCCAGCAGCCATGGACTAGCGGGAGAAGATACGCAGTATTTT,CASSHGLAGEDTQYF
TRBJ2-1,-,TRBD2,TRBV28,TGTGCCAGCAGTTTAAGGGTAAAGGGGAGGGGATACAATGAGCAGTTCTTC,CASSLRVKGRGYNEQFF
TRBJ2-3,few,-,TRBV24-1,TGTGCCACCAGTGTAATCAGCAATAGCGGAGCGGCAGATACGCAGTATTTT,CATSVISNSGAADTQYF
TRBJ1-6,-,TRBD1,TRBV20-1,TGCAGTGCTAGTGGGCAGGGGGACTCACCCCTCCACTTT,CSASGQGDSPLHF
TRBJ1-2,many,TRBD1,TRBV12-3/TRBV12-4,TGTGCCAGCACCCCCGGGACAGTTAACTATGGCTACACCTTC,CASTPGTVNYGYTF
TRBJ2-7,many,TRBD1,TRBV12-3/TRBV12-4,TGTGCCAGCAGTTTATTTCGGACAGGACGCCACGAGCAGTACTTC,CASSLFRTGRHEQYF
TRBJ2-2,-,TRBD2,TRBV7-7,TGTGCTAGCAGCCTGCTAGCGGGAGGGATCGGGGAGCTGTTTTTT,CASSLLAGGIGELFF
TRBJ1-3,many,-,TRBV6-5,TGTGCCAGCCTGGGGAGATCTGGAAACACCATATATTTT,CASLGRSGNTIYF
TRBJ1-5,-,-,TRBV12-3/TRBV12-4,TGTGCCAGCAGTAGGACCGCGGCGACGCCCCAGCATTTT,CASSRTAATPQHF
TRBJ2-2,few,TRBD1,TRBV19,TGTGCCAGTAGGGGTGGGACAGGTCACCCCGGGGAGCTGTTTTTT,CASRGGTGHPGELFF
TRBJ2-4,many,-,TRBV2,TGTGCCAGCAGTGAAGATCCCGGTCTAGATTGGTACTTC,CASSEDPGLDWYF
TRBJ1-1,many,TRBD1,TRBV25-1,TGTGCCAGCAGTGAGCTCGCAGGGGGACTGAACACTGAAGCTTTCTTT,CASSELAGGLNTEAFF
TRBJ1-2,-,-,TRBV28,TGTGCCAGCAGTTTGTTGGGCGGAGGATACTACACCTTC,CASSLLGGGYYTF
TRBJ2-3,large,TRBD2,TRBV4-3,TGCGCCAGCAGCTATGATAGCGGGAGGGAAGTGTATTTT,CASSYDSGREVYF
TRBJ2-3,-,TRBD2,TRBV12-3/TRBV12-4,TGTGCCAGCAGCCCCCGACTAGCGGGAGGGCCTAGGGATACGCAGTATTTT,CASSPRLAGGPRDTQYF
TRBJ2-7,-,-,TRBV20-1,TGCAGTGCTAGAGCCGGGTACGAGCAGTACTTC,CSARAGYEQYF
TRBJ2-1,many,-,TRBV7-3,TGTGCCAGCAGCTTGGGCAAACTCAATGAGCAGTTCTTC,CASSLGKLNEQFF
TRBJ2-7,-,-,TRBV7-9,TGTGCCAGCAGCTTAGGTGGCCTTATCGCGTACGAGCAGTACTTC,CASSLGGLIAYEQYF
TRBJ1-6,-,TRBD1,TRBV20-1,TGCAGTGCTAGAGACCAAACAGGGGAGATATATAATTCACCCCTCCACTTT,CSARDQTGEIYNSPLHF
TRBJ1-1,many,-,TRBV28,TGTGCCAGCAGGACAGGCCCGATGAACACTGAAGCTTTCTTT,CASRTGPMNTEAFF
TRBJ2-1,few,-,TRBV6-5,TGTGCCAGCAGTCAGCCACCGTACAATGAGCAGTTCTTC,CASSQPPYNEQFF
TRBJ1-2,-,-,TRBV6-5,TGTGCCAGCATCGGCCAGGACTATGGCTACACCTTC,CASIGQDYGYTF
TRBJ2-1,medium-sized,-,TRBV5-6,TGTGCCAGCAGCATACCTTATGACCTTCTCTACAATGAGCAGTTCTTC,CASSIPYDLLYNEQFF
TRBJ2-1,-,-,TRBV29-1,TGCAGCGTTGACGAAGGGCGGGGATGGCACAATGAGCAGTTCTTC,CSVDEGRGWHNEQFF
TRBJ1-5,many,TRBD1,TRBV20-1,TGCAGTGCTAGAGATACAGGGGTAGTGGTTCAGCCCCAGCATTTT,CSARDTGVVVQPQHF
TRBJ2-4,many,-,TRBV7-2,TGTGCCAGCACCCCCGGAGGAAACATTCAGTACTTC,CASTPGGNIQYF
TRBJ2-1,few,-,TRBV12-3/TRBV12-4,TGTGCCAGCAGGCCCGCCGGGGCCAAAACTGAGCAGTTCTTC,CASRPAGAKTEQFF
TRBJ2-5,-,-,TRBV29-1,TGCAGCTTGGAGGCCGGGATCGAGACCCAGTACTTC,CSLEAGIETQYF
TRBJ2-5,-,-,TRBV5-5,TGTGCCAGCAGCCACCCAGCCGTGTCGGAGACCCAGTACTTC,CASSHPAVSETQYF
TRBJ2-7,many,-,TRBV7-6,TGTGCCAGCAGCTTGTCGCGGGGTAGCTCCTACGAGCAGTACTTC,CASSLSRGSSYEQYF
TRBJ2-1,-,TRBD2,TRBV30,TGTGCGTGGGGGCTAGCGGGAGTTTATTTCTTC,CAWGLAGVYFF
TRBJ2-5,-,-,TRBV7-8,TGTGCCAGCAGCAGGGGTTTTTCAGACGCTCTCGCGGTCCAAGAGACCCAGTACTTC,CASSRGFSDALAVQETQYF
TRBJ1-1,-,-,TRBV9,TGTGCCAGCAGCGCCCTCGGCAGGGACACTGAAGCTTTCTTT,CASSALGRDTEAFF
TRBJ2-3,many,-,TRBV5-1,TGCGCCAGTAAAGACCCCGGCACAGATACGCAGTATTTT,CASKDPGTDTQYF
TRBJ2-7,many,TRBD2,TRBV5-1,TGCGCCAGCAGCTTGAGGCCGGGAGGGGCCTCCTACGAGCAGTACTTC,CASSLRPGGASYEQYF
TRBJ2-3,-,-,TRBV4-1,TGCGCCAGCAGCCTAGTTTCAGATACGCAGTATTTT,CASSLVSDTQYF
TRBJ2-7,-,TRBD2,TRBV20-1,TGCAGTGCAAGGAAACCGGGACTAGTGATCTACGAGCAGTACTTC,CSARKPGLVIYEQYF
TRBJ2-1,many,-,TRBV28,TGTGCCAGCAGTTTATGGTCCGTCACGTACAATGAGCAGTTCTTC,CASSLWSVTYNEQFF
TRBJ2-5,many,TRBD2,TRBV30,TGTGCCTGGAGTGTACTAGCGGGAGGAGAGACCCAGTACTTC,CAWSVLAGGETQYF
TRBJ2-5,-,TRBD1,TRBV27,TGTGCCAGCAGTTCCCCCGGGACAGGGATGTTGACCCAGTACTTC,CASSSPGTGMLTQYF
TRBJ2-3,many,-,TRBV7-2,TGTGCCAGCAGCCGAAGGGACATTTACACAGATACGCAGTATTTT,CASSRRDIYTDTQYF
TRBJ2-3,many,TRBD1,TRBV7-9,TGTGCCAGCAGCCAAGGGGGCTGGACAGATACGCAGTATTTT,CASSQGGWTDTQYF
TRBJ2-1,few,-,TRBV9,TGTGCCAGTGGGGGCTCTCGTACATCCTACAATGAGCAGTTCTTC,CASGGSRTSYNEQFF
TRBJ2-1,-,TRBD2,TRBV29-1,TGCAGCGTTGTACCTAGCGGGACCGTGGATGAGCAGTTCTTC,CSVVPSGTVDEQFF
TRBJ1-5,many,TRBD1,TRBV5-5,TGTGCCAGCAGCCGCACCGGACAGGGCCTTTCCAATCAGCCCCAGCATTTT,CASSRTGQGLSNQPQHF
TRBJ1-1,many,TRBD1,TRBV29-1,TGCAGCGTTCAGGGACAGGGGGAAACTGAAGCTTTCTTT,CSVQGQGETEAFF
TRBJ2-1,few,TRBD1,TRBV29-1,TGCAGCGTGGACGACAGGGGATCGGACAATGAGCAGTTCTTC,CSVDDRGSDNEQFF
TRBJ1-5,medium-sized,TRBD1,TRBV5-6,TGTGCCAGCAGCGAGGGACAGCACTGGGATCAGCCCCAGCATTTT,CASSEGQHWDQPQHF
TRBJ2-1,few,TRBD2,TRBV9,TGTGCCAGCGGACTAGCAGAAGCCTACAATGAGCAGTTCTTC,CASGLAEAYNEQFF
TRBJ2-3,few,-,TRBV5-6,TGTGCCAGCAGCCTACTGTCCCATGATACGCAGTATTTT,CASSLLSHDTQYF
TRBJ1-5,many,-,TRBV5-5,TGTGCCAGCAGCTTGGGGCGTGGGGCCATAAATCAGCCCCAGCATTTT,CASSLGRGAINQPQHF
TRBJ2-1,many,TRBD1,TRBV10-2,TGCGCCAGCAGCGGGACAGGCTCCAATGAGCAGTTCTTC,CASSGTGSNEQFF